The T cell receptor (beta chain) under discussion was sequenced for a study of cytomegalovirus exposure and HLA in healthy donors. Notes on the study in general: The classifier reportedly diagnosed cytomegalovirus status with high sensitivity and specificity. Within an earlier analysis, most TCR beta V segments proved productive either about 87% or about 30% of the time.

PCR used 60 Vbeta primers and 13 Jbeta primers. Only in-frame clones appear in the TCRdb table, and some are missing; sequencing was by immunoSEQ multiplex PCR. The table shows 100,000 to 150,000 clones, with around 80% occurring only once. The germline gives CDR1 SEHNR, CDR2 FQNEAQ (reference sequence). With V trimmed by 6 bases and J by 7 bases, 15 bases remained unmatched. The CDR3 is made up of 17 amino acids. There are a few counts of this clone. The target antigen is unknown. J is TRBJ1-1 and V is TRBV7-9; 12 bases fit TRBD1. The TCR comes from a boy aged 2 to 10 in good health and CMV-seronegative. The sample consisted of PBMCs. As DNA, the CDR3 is TGTGCCAGCAGTCTCCCTGGGGACAGGGGGCTCACGAATGAAGCTTTCTTT. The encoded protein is CASSLPGDRGLTNEAFF.